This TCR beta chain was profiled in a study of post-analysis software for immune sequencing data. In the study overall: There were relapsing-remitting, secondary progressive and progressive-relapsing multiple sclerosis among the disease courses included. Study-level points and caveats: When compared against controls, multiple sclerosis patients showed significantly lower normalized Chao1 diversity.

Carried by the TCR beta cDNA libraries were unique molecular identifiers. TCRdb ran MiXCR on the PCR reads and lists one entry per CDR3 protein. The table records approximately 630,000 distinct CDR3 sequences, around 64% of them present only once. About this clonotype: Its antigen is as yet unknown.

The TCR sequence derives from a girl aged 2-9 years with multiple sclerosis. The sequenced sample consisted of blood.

The CDR3 here is CASSQTPNEQFF. As DNA, the CDR3 is TGTGCCAGCAGCCAGACCCCCAATGAGCAGTTCTTC. V and J are TRBV28 and TRBJ2-1; D unresolved. The CDR3 runs to 12 residues. CDR1 MDHEN and CDR2 SYDVKM come from the germline V gene. With 6 bases removed from V and 6 bases from J, the gap between germline ends came to 9 bases.